A selection of T cell receptor beta chains follows, all from one sample in a study of T cell responses to AZD1222 COVID-19 vaccine. Method: immunoSEQ multiplex PCR; TCRdb's copy keeps in-frame clones and lacks some. The sample shows 90,000 to 120,000 clones, around 94% of them seen only once. Sequenced material: peripheral blood, taken on day 0 of AZD1222 vaccination. The receptor source for this set is an adult in good health. Both conserved end residues are part of each CDR3. Not every row has a clone size; where given, it reads once, few, many or a size class.

V gene	J gene	clone size	CDR3 protein
TRBV28	TRBJ2-1	-	CASSFGGSYNEQFF
TRBV5-1	TRBJ2-2	-	CASNTQPNTGELFF
TRBV7-9	TRBJ2-3	-	CASSRTSGPGTQYF
TRBV30	TRBJ1-2	-	CAWSLETGGNYGYTF
TRBV6-6	TRBJ1-3	-	CASTGNTIYF
TRBV5-6	TRBJ1-2	-	CASSEGTGGYGYTF
TRBV9	TRBJ2-7	-	CASSGDYGSYEQYF
TRBV5-5	TRBJ1-1	-	CASSLDRQSTEAFF
TRBV6-5	TRBJ1-1	-	CASSYGPEAFF
TRBV21-1	TRBJ1-1	few	CASSKPLTGKNTEAFF
TRBV5-4	TRBJ1-2	-	CASSLRSTFNYGYTF
TRBV27	TRBJ2-5	-	CASSFRVTAQETQYF
TRBV6-6	TRBJ1-1	-	CASSYFTTGSTEAFF
TRBV29-1	TRBJ1-1	-	CSAYEGGTEAFF
TRBV5-1	TRBJ2-3	-	CASSPFGLDPDTQYF
TRBV7-2	TRBJ1-1	-	CASSYRQGQKWANTEAFF
TRBV11-3	TRBJ1-3	-	CASSLAGWGRSSGNTIYF
TRBV19	TRBJ1-1	-	CASSENLNTEAFF
TRBV6-5	TRBJ1-2	-	CASSPTGVGGYGYTF
TRBV5-8	TRBJ2-5	-	CASSLGRSRDGRETQYF
TRBV7-3	TRBJ1-5	-	CASSSRLRQGANQPQHF
TRBV18	TRBJ2-3	-	CASSDGSYTDTQYF